One and the same sample provided the 23 T cell receptor beta chains below, sequenced in a study of control samples from healthy donors and cancer patients. The repertoire was sequenced with immunoSEQ multiplex PCR; TCRdb's copy has only in-frame clones and lacks some. The sample holds tens of thousands of clones, over 90% seen once. The sample taken for sequencing was blood. The source is a woman aged 30 to 39 in good health.

The chain recombines TRBV5-4 with TRBJ1-1; 9 bases align to TRBD1. The ends lost 5 bases at V and 11 bases at J; junction bases unmatched: 13. Germline CDR1 and CDR2: SGHNT and YYREEE (reference sequence). The CDR3 sequence is 14 residues long. The DNA for the CDR3 is TGTGCCAGCAGTCCAACACAGGGGGCAACGCGTGCTTTCTTT. Protein product: CASSPTQGATRAFF.

CDR3 sequence: CASSLGLMNTEAFF. The CDR3 DNA is TGTGCCAGCAGCTTGGGACTGATGAACACTGAAGCTTTCTTT. This chain uses TRBV7-9 with TRBJ1-1; D may be TRBD1 (5 bases). V dropped 3 bases and J dropped 0 bases, with 8 bases sitting between them. The CDR3 contains 14 residues. CDR1 is SEHNR, CDR2 FQNEAQ, per germline (reference sequence).

V gene TRBV3-1 (or the pseudogene TRBV3-2) combines with J gene TRBJ1-3, with D possibly matching TRBD1 (5 bases). Trimming cost V 2 bases and J 1 base, with 6 bases left between them. In germline, CDR1 is LGHDT, CDR2 YNNKEL (reference sequence). This CDR3 has 14 residues. CDR3 sequence (DNA): TGTGCCAGCAGCCAACAGGGATCTGGAAACACCATATATTTT. Protein sequence: CASSQQGSGNTIYF.

This chain joins TRBV5-1 and TRBJ1-1, with no clear D. CDR3 length: 14 amino acids. Per the germline V gene, CDR1 is SGHRS and CDR2 is YFSETQ. Trimming cost V 0 bases and J 4 bases, with 10 bases left between them. CDR3: CASSLADMVTEAFF. The DNA of the CDR3 is TGCGCCAGCAGCTTGGCCGACATGGTCACTGAAGCTTTCTTT. Complete variable domain (other parts from reference TRBV5-1 and TRBJ1-1): KAGVTQTPRYLIKTRGQQVTLSCSPISGHRSVSWYQQTPGQGLQFLFEYFSETQRNKGNFPGRFSGRQFSNSRSEMNVSTLELGDSALYLCASSLADMVTEAFFGQGTRLTVV.

V usage is TRBV6-6 and J usage is TRBJ1-2; unclear D gene. Trimming stripped 2 bases from V and 6 bases from J, with 10 bases between. The CDR3 extends over 13 amino acids. The germline CDR1 and CDR2 sequences are MNHNY and SVGAGI (reference sequence). This chain's CDR3 is CASSYLAVDGYTF. The DNA for the CDR3 is TGTGCCAGCAGTTACCTCGCAGTGGATGGCTACACCTTC.

The rearrangement joins TRBV19 to TRBJ1-1; 7 bases are a match to TRBD1. In germline, CDR1 is LNHDA, CDR2 SQIVND (reference sequence). V shed 4 bases, J shed 7 bases, and the junction held 12 bases outside the gene matches. The CDR3 covers 15 residues. The chain's CDR3 is CASSKFTGTDCEAFF. The CDR3 bases are TGTGCCAGTAGTAAGTTTACTGGGACAGATTGTGAAGCTTTCTTT.

The rearrangement links TRBV24-1 to TRBJ2-3, with 11 bases matching TRBD2. Germline assignment: CDR1 KGHDR and CDR2 SFDVKD. The CDR3 length is 17 residues. The V and J ends lost 3 bases and 5 bases, in that order; junction bases with no gene match: 9. CDR3 protein: CATSDPNSGGVVDTQYF. Here the CDR3 DNA reads TGTGCCACCAGTGATCCTAATAGCGGGGGGGTGGTAGATACGCAGTATTTT.

V is TRBV3-1 (or the pseudogene TRBV3-2) and J is TRBJ1-6; 9 bases agree with TRBD1. Per the germline V gene, CDR1 is LGHDT and CDR2 is YNNKEL (reference sequence). The J segment lost 6 bases and the V segment lost 4 bases, leaving 1 base of the junction unmatched. This CDR3 contains 14 residues. CDR3 coding DNA: TGTGCCAGCAGCCGGGACAGGGCTAATTCACCCCTCCACTTT. It is translated as CASSRDRANSPLHF.

This clone was seen a handful of times. The chain combines TRBV19 with TRBJ1-6; weak D call: TRBD1 (6 bases). The CDR3 totals 14 residues. V lost 7 bases and J lost 9, with 16 bases in between. Per the germline V gene, CDR1 is LNHDA and CDR2 is SQIVND (reference sequence). This CDR3 is CASNRVPWSSPLHF. CDR3 in DNA: TGTGCCAGTAACAGGGTCCCATGGAGTTCACCCCTCCACTTT.

The V call is TRBV6-5, the J call TRBJ1-5; 8 bases are shared with TRBD1. The CDR3 extends over 13 amino acids. Germline-derived CDR1 and CDR2 are MNHEY and SVGAGI. V dropped 7 bases and J dropped 11; count of bases not matched to a gene: 10. The CDR3 loop reads CASTWTGFKSQHF. Written as DNA, the CDR3 is TGTGCCAGCACCTGGACAGGGTTTAAGTCCCAGCATTTT.

This chain connects TRBV3-1 (or the pseudogene TRBV3-2) to TRBJ2-7; the match to TRBD1 covers 7 bases. From germline, CDR1 is LGHDT and CDR2 YNNKEL (reference sequence). The CDR3 contains 15 residues. V dropped 4 bases and J dropped 5; count of bases not matched to a gene: 11. CDR3 in amino acids: CASSPVEQGFHEQYF. The DNA of the CDR3 is TGTGCCAGCAGCCCGGTCGAACAGGGGTTCCACGAGCAGTACTTC.

The chain links TRBV3-1 (or the pseudogene TRBV3-2) to TRBJ2-5, with D unclear. The CDR3 extends over 10 amino acids. CDR1 and CDR2 from the germline V gene are LGHDT and YNNKEL (reference sequence). V was cut by 3 bases and J by 5 bases, with 1 base left in between. The chain's CDR3 is CASSQETQYF. DNA for the CDR3: TGTGCCAGCAGCCAGGAGACCCAGTACTTC.

The chain recombines TRBV6-5 with TRBJ1-2, with 12 positions matching TRBD1. Germline loops: CDR1 MNHEY, CDR2 SVGAGI. CDR3 length: 13 residues. V shed 8 bases and J 5 bases; nucleotides not matched to a gene: 3. CDR3 sequence: CASRDRGLYGYTF. DNA of the CDR3: TGTGCCAGCCGGGACAGGGGGCTTTATGGCTACACCTTC.

The gene calls are TRBV4-1 and TRBJ1-5; D uncertain. V was shortened by 4 bases and J by 1 base, with 8 bases between the two germline ends. CDR3 size: 14 residues. Germline values: CDR1 MGHRA, CDR2 YSYEKL. The CDR3 spells CASSLANSNQPQHF. CDR3 bases: TGCGCCAGCAGCCTGGCGAACAGCAATCAGCCCCAGCATTTT.

The V call is TRBV5-1, the J call TRBJ2-3; D is undetermined. Deletions cut 2 bases from V and 7 bases from J, with 5 bases between. Germline CDR1 SGHRS, CDR2 YFSETQ. The CDR3 totals 11 residues. The CDR3, as DNA: TGCGCCAGCAGCTTTGAGAATACGCAGTATTTT. It specifies CASSFENTQYF.

The chain has TRBV3-1 (or the pseudogene TRBV3-2) and TRBJ1-1, with TRBD1 matching 10 bases. The ends lost 5 bases at V and 0 bases at J; junction bases unmatched: 12. The germline gives CDR1 LGHDT, CDR2 YNNKEL (reference sequence). This CDR3 has 18 amino acids. The CDR3: CASSSRTGGSFVNTEAFF. CDR3 sequence (DNA): TGTGCCAGCAGCTCCCGGACAGGGGGTTCTTTTGTGAACACTGAAGCTTTCTTT.

The CDR3 DNA reads as TGTGCCTGGAGTCGAGGGAGCACTGAAGCTTTCTTT. Translation gives CAWSRGSTEAFF. This chain connects TRBV30 to TRBJ1-1; D ambiguous. Deletions cut 2 bases from V and 4 bases from J, with 8 bases between. Looked up from germline, CDR1 is GTSNPN and CDR2 is SVGIG (reference sequence). The CDR3 contains 12 residues.

The count of this clone is one. The V gene is TRBV6-5, the J gene TRBJ1-3; D may be TRBD1 (6 bases). V was shortened by 8 bases and J by 4 bases, with 15 bases between the two germline ends. This CDR3 spans 14 amino acids. CDR1 MNHEY and CDR2 SVGAGI come from the germline V gene. The CDR3, as DNA: TGTGCCAGCTGCCCAACAGGGACCGGAAACACCATATATTTT. Translated: CASCPTGTGNTIYF.

The gene calls are TRBV7-9 and TRBJ2-5, with D perhaps TRBD1 (5 bases). Looked up from germline, CDR1 is SEHNR and CDR2 is FQNEAQ (reference sequence). The CDR3 consists of 18 residues. The V end lost 0 bases, the J end lost 2 bases, and 19 bases lay between the germline ends. The CDR3 DNA reads as TGTGCCAGCAGCTTAGCGTATTTGGGCAGGGCAACACAAGAGACCCAGTACTTC. This translates into CASSLAYLGRATQETQYF.

J is TRBJ2-6 and V is TRBV27, with no clear D. Germline values: CDR1 MNHEY, CDR2 SMNVEV (reference sequence). The CDR3 runs to 17 residues. Trimming cost V 0 bases and J 0 bases, with 9 bases left between them. The CDR3 is CASSLSYSDSGANVLTF. The CDR3 DNA reads as TGTGCCAGCAGTTTATCGTACAGTGACTCTGGGGCCAACGTCCTGACTTTC.

This rearrangement joins TRBV5-1 to TRBJ2-3; D remains ambiguous. Germline V lookup: CDR1 SGHRS, CDR2 YFSETQ. V lost 0 bases and J 5 bases, leaving 10 bases between the germline ends. The CDR3 extends over 14 amino acids. The CDR3 region has the DNA TGCGCCAGCAGCTTGGAGTTGTCCAGAGATACGCAGTATTTT. This encodes CASSLELSRDTQYF.

This sequence joins TRBV2 and TRBJ1-1, with D possibly matching TRBD1 (6 bases). The V gene's germline CDR1 is SNHLY and CDR2 FYNNEI. Trimming shortened V by 6 bases and J by 3 bases, and 14 bases separated the two germline ends. This CDR3 has 14 amino acids. The CDR3 spells CASRADGTYTEAFF. The CDR3 region has the DNA TGTGCCAGCAGGGCCGACGGGACATACACTGAAGCTTTCTTT.

The chain couples TRBV6-4 to TRBJ1-5, with 9 bases aligning to TRBD1. The V segment lost 3 bases and the J segment 0 bases; nucleotides outside the gene matches: 0. The germline gives CDR1 MRHNA, CDR2 SNTAGT. The CDR3 loop spans 15 amino acids. CDR3 DNA: TGTGCCAGCAGTGAGACAGGGGGTAGCAATCAGCCCCAGCATTTT. It translates to CASSETGGSNQPQHF.